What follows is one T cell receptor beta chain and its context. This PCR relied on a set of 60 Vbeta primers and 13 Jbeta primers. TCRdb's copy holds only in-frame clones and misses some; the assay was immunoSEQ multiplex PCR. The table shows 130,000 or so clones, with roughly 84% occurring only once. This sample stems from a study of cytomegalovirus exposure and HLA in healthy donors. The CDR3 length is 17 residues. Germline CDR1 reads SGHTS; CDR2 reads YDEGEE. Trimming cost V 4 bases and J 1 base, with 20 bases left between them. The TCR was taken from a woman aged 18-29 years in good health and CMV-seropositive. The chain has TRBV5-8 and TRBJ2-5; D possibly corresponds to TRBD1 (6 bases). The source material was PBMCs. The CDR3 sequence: CASSRQYRESGQETQYF. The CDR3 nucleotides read TGTGCCAGCAGCCGACAGTACAGGGAATCGGGCCAAGAGACCCAGTACTTC.